The sample holds a few counts of the clone carrying this TCR beta chain. This record belongs to a study of OX40 agonist ivuxolimab in advanced cancers. The CDR3 covers 13 residues. The V gene's germline CDR1 is SGHTA and CDR2 FQGTGA. V lost 5 bases to trimming and J lost 2 bases; unmatched junction nucleotides: 0. Some clones are missing from TCRdb's copy, which holds only in-frame ones; the method was immunoSEQ multiplex PCR. The data show 25,000 to 35,000 clones, with about 74% seen just once and roughly 12% held by the top ten. Sequenced here: CD4+ or CD8+ T cells sorted from blood, sampled in a trial of the OX40 agonist ivuxolimab. The rearrangement links TRBV7-3 to TRBJ1-3, with 7 bases lining up with TRBD1. The sequence was collected from an adult with an advanced solid tumor such as melanoma, head and neck, liver or kidney cancer. The CDR3 DNA reads TGTGCCAGCAGCACAGGGGCTGGAAACACCATATATTTT. Its translation: CASSTGAGNTIYF.